This T cell receptor (beta chain) was identified during a study of naive and memory T cell subsets. This clonotype has a count of ten or more. V shed 7 bases, J shed 5 bases, and the junction held 13 bases outside the gene matches. The CDR3 consists of 15 residues. Per the germline V gene, CDR1 is MDHEN and CDR2 is SYDVKM. Both TRBC1 and TRBC2 were covered by a beta constant-region primer of two equimolar oligonucleotides. The ligated cDNA underwent four PCR rounds using SP2 and nested alpha and beta constant-region primers. TCRdb itself ran the UMI-ligation and nested PCR reads through MiXCR, one entry per CDR3 protein. The sample lists about 120,000 distinct CDR3 sequences; around a third were seen once.

The sequenced material came from central memory CD4+ T cells from blood. The receptor was isolated from a human donor in good health. This chain links TRBV28 with TRBJ2-7; 8 nucleotides line up with TRBD1. For the CDR3, the DNA is TGTGCCAGCACCGAAGAGGGGACAGGCAGAAACGAGCAGTACTTC. Encoded protein: CASTEEGTGRNEQYF.